The entry below describes one T cell receptor (beta chain). This entry is derived from a study of Ad26.COV2.S vaccination and SARS-CoV-2 variants. The treatment was: about 20 received Ad26.COV2.S at low or high dose, single or two shots; about five received placebo; per-sample allocation not given. Day 63 following the first vaccine or placebo injection was when the samples were taken. V lost 2 bases and J lost 4, with 12 bases in between. This CDR3 has 14 amino acids. Per germline, CDR1 SGHKS and CDR2 YYEKEE (reference sequence). The protocol was immunoSEQ multiplex PCR, while the TCRdb copy is restricted to in-frame clones and leaves out a portion. This table has 200,000 to 300,000 clones, roughly 87% appearing once.

This TCR was recovered from a person between 18 and 65 years old who received the Ad26.COV2.S COVID-19 vaccine or a placebo. Source: peripheral blood, taken in a trial of Ad26.COV2.S vaccine versus placebo. This sequence joins TRBV5-5 and TRBJ1-2; maybe TRBD1 (5 bases). CDR3 sequence: CASSFGAAAYGYTF. DNA for the CDR3: TGTGCCAGCAGCTTCGGGGCAGCGGCCTATGGCTACACCTTC.